These 23 T cell receptor beta chains originate from one sample sequenced in a study of T cells in tuberculosis. Sequencing used immunoSEQ multiplex PCR; TCRdb keeps in-frame clones, though not all of them. The sample has roughly 34,000 clones; roughly 92% are singletons. Sequencing was carried out using PBMCs. These receptors were collected from a donor aged 5-35 years with latent tuberculosis or without tuberculosis infection. Some clones in this sample may be carry-over from other donors' samples.

The V gene is TRBV2, the J gene TRBJ2-7; 10 nucleotides align to TRBD2. Germline V gives CDR1 SNHLY, CDR2 FYNNEI. J lost 0 bases, V lost 10 bases, and 9 bases had no gene match. This CDR3 comprises 15 residues. The CDR3 region is CATLGAGGPSYEQYF. The CDR3 DNA reads TGTGCCACCCTTGGAGCGGGGGGGCCCTCCTACGAGCAGTACTTC.

The rearrangement uses TRBV30 and TRBJ1-1, with 12 nucleotides matching TRBD1. Trimming removed 5 bases from V and 5 bases from J; junction bases left unmatched: 6. Germline assignment: CDR1 GTSNPN and CDR2 SVGIG (reference sequence). The CDR3 length is 14 residues. Here the CDR3 reads CAWGTGQGATEAFF. The CDR3 DNA is TGTGCCTGGGGCACGGGACAGGGGGCAACTGAAGCTTTCTTT.

J is TRBJ2-7 and V is TRBV27, with 7 positions matching TRBD2. The V gene end was trimmed by 3 bases and the J gene end by 0 bases; junction bases not matched to a gene: 5. The germline V gene has CDR1 MNHEY and CDR2 SMNVEV (reference sequence). The length of the CDR3 is 15 residues. The CDR3 region has the DNA TGTGCCAGCAGTTTTAAGCTAGCGGCCTCCTACGAGCAGTACTTC. This gives the protein CASSFKLAASYEQYF.

This clone was picked up a small number of times. The rearrangement joins TRBV15 to TRBJ1-1, with 7 nucleotides matching TRBD1. Trimming removed 0 bases from V and 5 bases from J; junction bases left unmatched: 6. Germline-derived CDR1 and CDR2 are LNHNV and YYDKDF (reference sequence). The CDR3 loop spans 15 amino acids. The chain's CDR3 is CATSRDRAGGTEAFF. The DNA for the CDR3 is TGTGCCACCAGCAGAGATCGTGCAGGGGGTACTGAAGCTTTCTTT.

V gene TRBV5-1 combines with J gene TRBJ1-1, with D hard to call. Looked up from germline, CDR1 is SGHRS and CDR2 is YFSETQ. V lost 2 bases and J 4 bases, leaving 9 bases between the germline ends. CDR3 length: 13 residues. CDR3 sequence reads: CASSFEAGTEAFF. CDR3 nucleotides: TGCGCCAGCAGCTTTGAAGCAGGCACTGAAGCTTTCTTT.

V is TRBV7-2 and J is TRBJ2-1, with TRBD2 matching over 9 bases. Trimming took 1 base from V and 4 from J; bases not matched to a gene: 5. CDR1 and CDR2 (germline): SGHTA, FQGNSA. The CDR3 loop spans 16 amino acids. This CDR3 reads CASSLDHSGRYNEQFF. CDR3 in DNA: TGTGCCAGCAGCTTAGACCATAGCGGGAGATACAATGAGCAGTTCTTC.

The chain employs TRBV5-1 and TRBJ2-5, with D perhaps matching TRBD1 (6 bases). V lost 7 bases, J lost 4 bases, and 26 bases lay in between. The germline V gene has CDR1 SGHRS and CDR2 YFSETQ. CDR3 size: 17 residues. The DNA for the CDR3 is TGCGCCAGCGGAGTGATTTACAGGGAAACCCCCCCAGAGACCCAGTACTTC. Amino acid sequence: CASGVIYRETPPETQYF.

The rearrangement uses TRBV2 and TRBJ2-5; 11 bases agree with TRBD2. This CDR3 has 19 residues. V gave up 1 base and J gave up 1 base; unmatched junction bases: 11. The V gene's germline CDR1 is SNHLY and CDR2 FYNNEI. DNA of the CDR3: TGTGCCAGCAGTGAAGGGACTAGCGGGCCCTATGTTTTCCAAGAGACCCAGTACTTC. Its protein is CASSEGTSGPYVFQETQYF.

The chain carries TRBV4-1 and TRBJ1-2; TRBD1 agrees at 7 bases. Germline CDR1 MGHRA, CDR2 YSYEKL. This CDR3 has 16 amino acids. The V gene end was trimmed by 0 bases and the J gene end by 6 bases; junction bases not matched to a gene: 10. The CDR3 loop reads CASSQEQGLPRHGYTF. DNA for the CDR3: TGCGCCAGCAGCCAAGAACAGGGGCTTCCACGCCATGGCTACACCTTC.

The V and J genes are TRBV5-7 and TRBJ2-5, with 14 bases that match TRBD2. TRBV5-7 is reported as an ORF; its role is uncertain. After removal of 0 bases from V and 3 bases from J, the junction contained 10 bases not matched to a gene. The CDR3 extends over 19 amino acids. The CDR3 nucleotides read TGTGCCAGCAGCTTGGACCCCCGGACTAGCGGGAGGTTAAAAGAGACCCAGTACTTC. Protein sequence: CASSLDPRTSGRLKETQYF.

This clone has a single count. The chain combines TRBV11-2 with TRBJ2-7, with 9 bases matching TRBD2. The CDR3 covers 15 residues. With 2 bases clipped from V and 2 bases from J, the junction kept 4 bases outside the gene matches. Germline-derived CDR1 and CDR2 are SGHAT and FQNNGV. The CDR3 nucleotides are TGTGCCAGCAGCTTATCGACTAGCGGTGCCTACGAGCAGTACTTC. It yields the protein CASSLSTSGAYEQYF.

The genes are TRBV13 and TRBJ2-7; TRBD2 might be the D (5 bases). Germline V gene data show CDR1 as PRHDT and CDR2 as FYEKMQ (reference sequence). This CDR3 is 12 amino acids long. V lost 5 bases and J lost 0, with 5 bases in between. Here the CDR3 reads CASSGSSYEQYF. The DNA of the CDR3 is TGTGCCAGCAGCGGGAGCTCCTACGAGCAGTACTTC.

V is TRBV7-6 and J is TRBJ2-7, with TRBD1 identical over 8 bases. The V segment lost 2 bases and the J segment 4 bases; nucleotides outside the gene matches: 7. Germline-derived CDR1 and CDR2 are SGHVS and FNYEAQ. The CDR3 runs to 15 residues. The CDR3 here is CASSLRDRSIYEQYF. CDR3 sequence (DNA): TGTGCCAGCAGCTTACGGGACAGGTCCATATACGAGCAGTACTTC.

The chain has TRBV11-2 and TRBJ1-4, with 9 bases that match TRBD1. Germline loops: CDR1 SGHAT, CDR2 FQNNGV. CDR3 length: 14 amino acids. V shed 5 bases and J 8 bases; nucleotides not matched to a gene: 6. The CDR3 nucleotides are TGTGCCAGCAGCGGCCGTGGACAGGGGGAAAAACTGTTTTTT. Encoded protein: CASSGRGQGEKLFF.

The chain employs TRBV10-3 and TRBJ2-3; D uncertain. The germline gives CDR1 ENHRY, CDR2 SYGVKD. The CDR3 extends over 13 amino acids. V was pared by 5 bases and J by 2 bases, with 8 bases between. The CDR3 bases are TGTGCCATCAGTACAGAGAACACAGATACGCAGTATTTT. This gives the protein CAISTENTDTQYF.

The V gene is TRBV19, the J gene TRBJ1-2, with 12 bases matching TRBD1. Germline V gene data show CDR1 as LNHDA and CDR2 as SQIVND (reference sequence). The CDR3 runs to 15 residues. V lost 5 bases, J lost 8 bases, and 9 bases stayed unmatched. CDR3 in DNA: TGTGCCAGTAGTGACCTTGGGACAGGGGGCCGCGGCTACACCTTC. It codes for CASSDLGTGGRGYTF.

The V and J genes are TRBV2 and TRBJ2-3; 9 positions agree with TRBD1. This CDR3 region has 14 residues. The V gene's germline CDR1 is SNHLY and CDR2 FYNNEI. The V gene end was trimmed by 5 bases and the J gene end by 5 bases; junction bases not matched to a gene: 5. The CDR3: CASSRTGDRDTQYF. The CDR3 DNA reads as TGTGCCAGCAGTCGGACAGGGGATAGAGATACGCAGTATTTT. The variable domain in full, completed from reference TRBV2 and TRBJ2-3, reads EPEVTQTPSHQVTQMGQEVILRCVPISNHLYFYWYRQILGQKVEFLVSFYNNEISEKSEIFDDQFSVERPDGSNFTLKIRSTKLEDSAMYFCASSRTGDRDTQYFGPGTRLTVL.

The chain recombines TRBV7-9 with TRBJ1-2; 10 bases are shared with TRBD1. V lost 1 base, J lost 2 bases, and 4 bases stayed unmatched. The CDR3 is 16 residues long. The germline V gene encodes CDR1 SEHNR and CDR2 FQNEAQ (reference sequence). Written as DNA, the CDR3 is TGTGCCAGCAGCTTAGGGACAGGGGGTGAGAACTATGGCTACACCTTC. Amino acid sequence: CASSLGTGGENYGYTF.

The chain carries TRBV5-1 and TRBJ2-7; TRBD2 matches 15 bases. With V trimmed by 4 bases and J by 3 bases, 11 bases remained unmatched. Per germline, CDR1 SGHRS and CDR2 YFSETQ. The length of the CDR3 is 18 residues. The CDR3 sequence: CASSPGGPGLAGGYEQYF. The DNA for the CDR3 is TGCGCCAGCAGCCCCGGGGGGCCGGGACTAGCGGGAGGCTACGAGCAGTACTTC.

The chain uses TRBV6-1 and TRBJ2-3; 11 bases agree with TRBD1. In germline, CDR1 is MNHNS, CDR2 SASEGT. CDR3 size: 14 residues. The V gene end was trimmed by 4 bases and the J gene end by 4 bases; junction bases not matched to a gene: 1. As DNA, the CDR3 is TGTGCCAGCAGTGGGACAGGGGGCGCAGATACGCAGTATTTT. It encodes CASSGTGGADTQYF.

The chain recombines TRBV4-1 with TRBJ1-2, with D possibly being TRBD1 (5 bases). Germline CDR1 reads MGHRA; CDR2 reads YSYEKL. Trimming removed 4 bases from V and 3 bases from J, with 12 bases in between. This CDR3 spans 14 amino acids. The CDR3 DNA is TGCGCCAGCAGCCCGGGGGGGAGCTACTATGGCTACACCTTC. Amino acid sequence: CASSPGGSYYGYTF.

This rearrangement joins TRBV7-2 to TRBJ2-7; TRBD2 aligns across 16 bases. CDR3 length: 16 amino acids. V shed 7 bases and J 3 bases; nucleotides not matched to a gene: 6. The V gene's germline CDR1 is SGHTA and CDR2 FQGNSA. The CDR3 spells CASNTGTSGRVYEQYF. The CDR3 bases are TGTGCCAGCAACACCGGGACTAGCGGGAGGGTCTACGAGCAGTACTTC. The variable domain in full, completed from reference TRBV7-2 and TRBJ2-7, reads GAGVSQSPSNKVTEKGKDVELRCDPISGHTALYWYRQSLGQGLEFLIYFQGNSAPDKSGLPSDRFSAERTGGSVSTLTIQRTQQEDSAVYLCASNTGTSGRVYEQYFGPGTRLTVT.

The rearrangement links TRBV7-6 to TRBJ1-6; 8 bases map to TRBD1. The germline gives CDR1 SGHVS, CDR2 FNYEAQ. The trim removed 5 bases at V and 6 bases at J, leaving 12 bases unmatched. The CDR3 loop spans 17 amino acids. Here the CDR3 reads CASSPQRQGFGNSPLHF. In DNA, the CDR3 is TGTGCCAGCAGCCCGCAAAGACAGGGGTTTGGTAATTCACCCCTCCACTTT.